Following are 13 T cell receptor beta chains from one sample sequenced in a study of cytomegalovirus exposure and HLA in healthy donors. The method was immunoSEQ multiplex PCR; TCRdb's version includes in-frame clones alone and lacks a portion of them. The sample records roughly 120,000 clones, 85% to 95% being singletons. Material for sequencing was PBMCs. These receptors originate from a woman aged 18-29 years in good health and CMV-seronegative.

This clone appeared once. The V gene is TRBV19, the J gene TRBJ1-1; D is ambiguous. CDR1 is LNHDA and CDR2 is SQIVND in the germline V gene (reference sequence). V lost 6 bases, J lost 6 bases, and 8 bases lay in between. There are 11 residues in the CDR3. This CDR3 reads CASRGGSEAFF. CDR3 nucleotides: TGTGCCAGTAGAGGAGGGTCTGAAGCTTTCTTT.

In DNA, the CDR3 is TGTGCCAGCAGTTACGAGGGAGGGAGGTACGAGCAGTACTTC. It specifies CASSYEGGRYEQYF. V usage is TRBV6-5 and J usage is TRBJ2-7; 7 nucleotides line up with TRBD2. Germline CDR1 and CDR2: MNHEY and SVGAGI. This CDR3 has 14 residues. With V trimmed by 2 bases and J by 4 bases, 5 bases remained unmatched.

The genes are TRBV4-1 and TRBJ1-4; no reliable D call. The germline V and J ends were trimmed by 0 bases and 3 bases, with 11 bases remaining between them. The CDR3 runs to 16 residues. Germline assignment: CDR1 MGHRA and CDR2 YSYEKL. DNA for the CDR3: TGCGCCAGCAGCCAAGATATCTCCGGGGCTAATGAAAAACTGTTTTTT. It specifies CASSQDISGANEKLFF.

DNA of the CDR3: TGCGCCAGCAGCCGGAGACAGGGGGCTAGGGAAGAGACCCAGTACTTC. This sequence encodes CASSRRQGAREETQYF. The chain employs TRBV5-1 and TRBJ2-5; 10 positions match TRBD1. There are 16 residues in the CDR3. The junction had 9 bases not matched to a gene; V was cut back by 4 bases and J by 3 bases. The germline CDR1 and CDR2 sequences are SGHRS and YFSETQ.

This rearrangement joins TRBV13 to TRBJ2-2; a possible D gene is TRBD2 (7 bases). Germline V gene data show CDR1 as PRHDT and CDR2 as FYEKMQ (reference sequence). The CDR3 extends over 17 amino acids. The V and J ends lost 3 bases and 2 bases respectively, with 16 bases between them. The CDR3 reads CASSFKGRGRNTGELFF. As DNA, the CDR3 is TGTGCCAGCAGCTTTAAGGGGCGGGGGCGAAACACCGGGGAGCTGTTTTTT. Full variable domain (missing parts from reference TRBV13 and TRBJ2-2): AAGVIQSPRHLIKEKRETATLKCYPIPRHDTVYWYQQGPGQDPQFLISFYEKMQSDKGSIPDRFSAQQFSDYHSELNMSSLELGDSALYFCASSFKGRGRNTGELFFGEGSRLTVL.

The chain is built from TRBV19 and TRBJ1-4; 9 bases match TRBD1. CDR3 length: 13 residues. Germline lookup yields CDR1 LNHDA and CDR2 SQIVND (reference sequence). V shed 7 bases and J 13 bases; nucleotides not matched to a gene: 10. The CDR3 DNA reads as TGTGCCAGTACGGTACAGGGGGCCCGGATACTGTTTTTT. Protein sequence: CASTVQGARILFF.

The chain is built from TRBV5-5 and TRBJ1-4; a weak D match, TRBD1 (5 bases). Germline V gene sequence: CDR1 SGHKS, CDR2 YYEKEE (reference sequence). CDR3 length equals 16 residues. The V gene lost 4 bases and the J gene lost 2 bases, with 15 bases spanning the gap. CDR3 DNA: TGTGCCAGCAGCCAGTCGCGCGGGGGGACTAATGAAAAACTGTTTTTT. This encodes CASSQSRGGTNEKLFF.

This clone was seen a single time. The chain links TRBV2 to TRBJ1-6; unclear D gene. Germline V gene data show CDR1 as SNHLY and CDR2 as FYNNEI. The CDR3 runs 13 residues. V dropped 6 bases and J dropped 0 bases, with 3 bases sitting between them. In DNA form, the CDR3 reads TGTGCCAGCAGCTACTCCTATAATTCACCCCTCCACTTT. It yields the protein CASSYSYNSPLHF.

CDR3 residues: CAWSVFLGGGYEQYF. DNA for the CDR3: TGTGCCTGGAGTGTATTTCTCGGAGGCGGCTACGAGCAGTACTTC. The J gene is TRBJ2-7, the V gene TRBV30, with D possibly being TRBD2 (5 bases). V lost 0 bases and J lost 3, with 15 bases in between. Germline V lookup: CDR1 GTSNPN, CDR2 SVGIG (reference sequence). CDR3 length: 15 amino acids.

The chain uses TRBV5-1 and TRBJ1-3, with D possibly TRBD1 on 6 matching bases. The CDR3 has 14 amino acids. Germline lookup yields CDR1 SGHRS and CDR2 YFSETQ. The V end was cut by 7 bases, the J end by 3 bases, with 14 bases between. The CDR3 sequence: CASGSGGRGNTIYF. The CDR3 DNA is TGCGCCAGCGGTTCGGGGGGCCGTGGAAACACCATATATTTT.

The chain recombines TRBV27 with TRBJ1-3; TRBD1 agrees at 8 bases. Trimming removed 1 base from V and 0 bases from J; junction bases left unmatched: 14. CDR1 is MNHEY, CDR2 SMNVEV, per germline (reference sequence). This CDR3 has 20 residues. The CDR3: CASSLLRRQGSTSSGNTIYF. The CDR3 nucleotides are TGTGCCAGCAGTTTATTAAGGAGACAGGGGTCGACGAGCTCTGGAAACACCATATATTTT.

The chain uses TRBV29-1 and TRBJ1-2; TRBD1 matches at 11 bases. Germline CDR1 is SQVTM and CDR2 is ANQGSEA. The ends lost 4 bases at V and 5 bases at J; junction bases unmatched: 0. There are 12 residues in the CDR3. This CDR3 reads CSVGDRGYGYTF. In DNA, the CDR3 is TGCAGCGTTGGGGACAGGGGGTATGGCTACACCTTC.

This chain links TRBV13 with TRBJ1-2; unclear D gene. The CDR3 runs 12 residues. Looked up from germline, CDR1 is PRHDT and CDR2 is FYEKMQ (reference sequence). Trimming left V 4 bases short and J 2 bases short, with 5 bases between. For the CDR3, the DNA is TGTGCCAGCAGCTCAGTCAACTATGGCTACACCTTC. It encodes CASSSVNYGYTF.